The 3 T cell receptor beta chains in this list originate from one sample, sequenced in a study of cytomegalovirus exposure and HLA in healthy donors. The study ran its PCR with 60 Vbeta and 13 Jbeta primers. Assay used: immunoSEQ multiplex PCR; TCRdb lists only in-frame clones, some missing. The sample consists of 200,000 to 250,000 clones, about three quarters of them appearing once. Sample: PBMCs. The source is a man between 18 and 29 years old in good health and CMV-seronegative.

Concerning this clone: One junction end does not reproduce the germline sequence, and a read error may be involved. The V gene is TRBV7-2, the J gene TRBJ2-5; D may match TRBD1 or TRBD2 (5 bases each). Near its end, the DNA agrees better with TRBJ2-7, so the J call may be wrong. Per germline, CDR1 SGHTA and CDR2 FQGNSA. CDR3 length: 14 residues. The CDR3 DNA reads TGTGCCAGCACCTTAGGGCATGGGGGCTACGAGCAGTACTTC. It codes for CASTLGHGGYEQYF.

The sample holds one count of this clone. CDR3 residues: CASSPWTSGEETQYF. CDR3 sequence (DNA): TGTGCCAGCAGCCCGTGGACTAGCGGGGAAGAGACCCAGTACTTC. The chain joins TRBV7-2 to TRBJ2-5, with 12 nucleotides matching TRBD2. The CDR3 is made up of 15 amino acids. J lost 3 bases, V lost 5 bases, and 4 bases had no gene match. Looked up from germline, CDR1 is SGHTA and CDR2 is FQGNSA.

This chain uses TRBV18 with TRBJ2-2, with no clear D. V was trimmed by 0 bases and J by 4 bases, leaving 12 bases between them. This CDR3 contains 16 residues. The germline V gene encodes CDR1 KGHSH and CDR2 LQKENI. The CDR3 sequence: CASSPPVKSLTGELFF. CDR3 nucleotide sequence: TGTGCCAGCTCACCACCGGTGAAGAGCCTCACCGGGGAGCTGTTTTTT.